This TCR beta chain was identified in a study of long-term antiretroviral therapy in people with HIV. Comments on this clone: Its matching antigen is unknown.

The CDR3 loop spans 15 amino acids. The V segment lost 4 bases and the J segment 4 bases; nucleotides outside the gene matches: 8. The germline V gene has CDR1 PRHDT and CDR2 FYEKMQ (reference sequence). It was version v3.0 of the immunoSEQ assay that was run at survey level. Assay used: immunoSEQ multiplex PCR; TCRdb lists only in-frame clones, some missing. Of 30,000 to 35,000 clones in the sample, about 70% were seen once. Findings and limits, study-wide: HIV repertoire CDR3 lengths ranged less widely than those of controls.

The chain carries TRBV13 and TRBJ2-3, with 7 positions matching TRBD2. The sequenced sample was unsorted PBMCs, obtained 3 years after starting antiretroviral therapy. This clonotype was obtained from a man aged 50-60 years with HIV. The CDR3 DNA is TGTGCCAGCAGCTACCGGACTAGTACCGCAGATACGCAGTATTTT. As protein: CASSYRTSTADTQYF.